This T cell receptor beta chain was observed in a study of T cells after yellow fever vaccination. At the level of the study: Where fractions had low cell numbers, libraries were prepared from them with the SMART-Seq v4 Ultra Low Input RNA kit.

With regard to this clonotype: Its antigen is not known. Just one base apart from a much larger clone, this may be a read error.

The study's findings and limits: After the booster, about 95% of CD4 and about 90% of CD8 primary-response clones were re-detected. Abundant contaminating clonotypes from the bulk population could appear in FACS-sorted repertoires.

Germline V gene data show CDR1 as SGHTA and CDR2 as FQGNSA. This CDR3 has 14 residues. The 5'RACE template-switching step produced TCR cDNA and added a universal primer site and UMIs. TCRdb ran MiXCR on the 5' RACE reads and lists one entry per CDR3 protein. The sample has some 400,000 distinct CDR3 sequences, roughly a sixth seen once. This specimen was PBMCs, taken before the yellow fever booster vaccination. The V gene is TRBV7-2, the J gene TRBJ1-5; 7 nucleotides align to TRBD1. The TCR originated in a man younger than 35 who received the YFV17D yellow fever vaccine. The CDR3 nucleotides read TGTGCCAGCAGCTGGGACAGCTATAATCAGCCCCAGAATTTT. This translates into CASSWDSYNQPQNF. Variable domain in full (rest from reference TRBV7-2 and TRBJ1-5): GAGVSQSPSNKVTEKGKDVELRCDPISGHTALYWYRQSLGQGLEFLIYFQGNSAPDKSGLPSDRFSAERTGGSVSTLTIQRTQQEDSAVYLCASSWDSYNQPQNFGDGTRLSIL.